This T cell receptor (beta chain) was sequenced for a study of T cell repertoires in cytomegalovirus infection. Background on the study: Matching HLA type and CMV infection were both indicated by public TCR beta signatures. Study conclusions and caveats: Based on cumulative public TCR beta family frequency, carriers of CMV plus the relevant HLA were identified.

This clonotype was counted many times. The target antigen is unknown. V gave up 5 bases and J gave up 7 bases, with 21 bases separating them. This CDR3 comprises 16 residues. Germline values: CDR1 MNHEY, CDR2 SMNVEV (reference sequence). TCRdb reprocessed the reads with MiXCR, giving one entry per CDR3 protein. The sample lists almost 550,000 distinct CDR3 sequences, approximately 15% occurring once. The J gene is TRBJ2-4, the V gene TRBV27; D might be TRBD1 (5 bases). The material sequenced was CD8+ T cells from PBMCs. This receptor was taken from a human donor in good health (CMV status not recorded). Some clones in this sample may be carry-over from other donors' samples. In DNA form, the CDR3 reads TGTGCCAGCAGTCTACAGCAGGGATTCGCTGGGAACATTCAGTACTTC. Translation gives CASSLQQGFAGNIQYF.